This TCR beta chain was recorded in a study of blood T cell repertoires in COVID-19. As for the study in general: The United States, Italy and Spain provided the acute and convalescent COVID-19 samples.

As originally analysed: The assay estimated nucleated cells by amplifying reference gene primers. Here immunoSEQ multiplex PCR was the method, and the copy in TCRdb shows in-frame clones only, minus some. For V, J and clone size, that table is used; D and trimming come from the DNA. The top ten hold 5% to 6% of the sample, which has fewer than 400,000 clones, 88% seen once. V was clipped by 3 bases and J by 6 bases, with 9 bases between them. The CDR3 contains 12 residues. Per germline, CDR1 SEHNR and CDR2 FQNEAQ (reference sequence). The cohort comprised adults aged 18 to 89 years residing in approximately 25 US areas. This clone appeared once.

V and J are TRBV7-9 and TRBJ2-7, with unresolved D. The source of this sequence is a man aged 25-40 years who had recovered from COVID-19. The sequencing input was PBMCs or T cells enriched from blood (not recorded which). The CDR3 DNA reads TGTGCCAGCAGCTTTGGAACGGGCGAGCAGTACTTC. This gives the protein CASSFGTGEQYF.